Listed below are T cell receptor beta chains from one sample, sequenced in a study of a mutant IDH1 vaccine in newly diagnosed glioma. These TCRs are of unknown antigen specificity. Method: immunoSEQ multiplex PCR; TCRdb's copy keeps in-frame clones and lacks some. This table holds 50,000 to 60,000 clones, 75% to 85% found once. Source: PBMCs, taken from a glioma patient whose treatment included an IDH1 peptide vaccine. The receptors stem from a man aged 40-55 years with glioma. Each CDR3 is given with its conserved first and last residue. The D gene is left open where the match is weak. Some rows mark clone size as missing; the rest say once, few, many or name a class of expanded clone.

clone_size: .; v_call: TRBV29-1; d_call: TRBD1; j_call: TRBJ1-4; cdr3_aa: CSVGTGRTTNEKLFF; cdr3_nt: TGCAGCGTCGGGACAGGGCGAACAACTAATGAAAAACTGTTTTTT
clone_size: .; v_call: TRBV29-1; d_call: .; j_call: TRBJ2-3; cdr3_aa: CSVLSFSTDTQYF; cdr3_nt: TGCAGCGTTTTATCATTCAGCACAGATACGCAGTATTTT
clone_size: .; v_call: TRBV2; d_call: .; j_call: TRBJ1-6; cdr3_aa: CASTGLYNSPLHF; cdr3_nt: TGTGCCTCTACAGGCCTCTATAATTCACCCCTCCACTTT
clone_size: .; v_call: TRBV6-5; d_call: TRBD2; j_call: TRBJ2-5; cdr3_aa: CASSYGGGAGETQYF; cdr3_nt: TGTGCCAGCAGTTACGGCGGGGGGGCCGGTGAGACCCAGTACTTC
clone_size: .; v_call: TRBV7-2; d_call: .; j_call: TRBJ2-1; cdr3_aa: CASSLDMSLRDNEQFF; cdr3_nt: TGTGCCAGCAGCTTAGATATGTCCCTGCGGGACAATGAGCAGTTCTTC
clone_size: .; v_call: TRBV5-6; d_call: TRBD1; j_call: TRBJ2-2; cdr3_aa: CASSLLGSTGAGELFF; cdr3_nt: TGTGCCAGCAGCTTATTGGGGTCGACAGGGGCCGGGGAGCTGTTTTTT
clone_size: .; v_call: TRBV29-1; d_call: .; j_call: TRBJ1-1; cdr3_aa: CSVSTRLNTEAFF; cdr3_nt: TGCAGCGTGAGCACCCGACTCAATACTGAAGCTTTCTTT
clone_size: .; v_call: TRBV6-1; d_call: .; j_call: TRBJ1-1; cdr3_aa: CASSAQAKGEAFF; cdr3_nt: TGTGCCAGCAGTGCGCAGGCGAAGGGTGAAGCTTTCTTT
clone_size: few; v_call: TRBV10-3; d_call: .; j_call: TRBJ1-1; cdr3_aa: CPRVEGVWRTEAFF; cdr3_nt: TGTCCTAGGGTCGAGGGGGTCTGGCGGACTGAAGCTTTCTTT
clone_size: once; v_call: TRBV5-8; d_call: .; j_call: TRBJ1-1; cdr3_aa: CASSLPGEAFF; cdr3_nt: TGTGCCAGCAGCTTGCCAGGGGAAGCTTTCTTT
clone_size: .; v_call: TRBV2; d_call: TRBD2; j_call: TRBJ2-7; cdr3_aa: CASSMSGGTYEQYF; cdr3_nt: TGTGCCAGCAGTATGAGCGGGGGGACCTACGAGCAGTACTTC
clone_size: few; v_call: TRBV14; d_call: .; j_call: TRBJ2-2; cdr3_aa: CASSQVAGGWDTGELFF; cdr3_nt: TGTGCCAGCAGCCAGGTGGCCGGGGGATGGGACACCGGGGAGCTGTTTTTT
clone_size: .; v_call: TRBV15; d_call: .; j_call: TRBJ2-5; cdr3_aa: CATSRTIEETQYF; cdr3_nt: TGTGCCACCAGCAGAACTATTGAGGAGACCCAGTACTTC
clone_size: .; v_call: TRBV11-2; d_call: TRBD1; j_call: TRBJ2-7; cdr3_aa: CASSRDRGLDEQYF; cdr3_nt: TGTGCCAGCAGCCGGGACAGGGGCCTCGACGAGCAGTACTTC
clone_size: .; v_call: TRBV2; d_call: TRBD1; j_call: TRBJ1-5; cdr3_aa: CASSRSGQHQPQHF; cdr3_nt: TGTGCCAGCAGTCGCTCGGGACAGCATCAGCCCCAGCATTTT
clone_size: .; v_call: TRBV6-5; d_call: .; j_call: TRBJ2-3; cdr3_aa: CASKVSRDPTDTQYF; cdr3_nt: TGTGCCAGCAAGGTCTCGCGGGACCCCACAGATACGCAGTATTTT
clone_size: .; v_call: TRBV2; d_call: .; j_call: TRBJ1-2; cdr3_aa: CASSDGLFNYGYTF; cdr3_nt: TGTGCCAGCAGTGATGGTCTTTTTAACTATGGCTACACCTTC
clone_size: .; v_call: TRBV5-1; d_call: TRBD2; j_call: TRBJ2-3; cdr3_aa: CASSLGTSGDTQYF; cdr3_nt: TGCGCCAGCAGCTTAGGGACTAGTGGAGATACGCAGTATTTT
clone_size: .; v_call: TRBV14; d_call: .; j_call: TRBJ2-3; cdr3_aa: CASSQSTSGNTQYF; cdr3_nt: TGTGCCAGCAGCCAATCAACTTCTGGAAATACGCAGTATTTT
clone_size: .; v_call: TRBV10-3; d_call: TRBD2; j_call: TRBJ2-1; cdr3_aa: CAIGGGGIYNEQFF; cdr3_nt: TGTGCCATCGGCGGGGGGGGTATCTACAATGAGCAGTTCTTC